This T cell receptor (beta chain) was identified in a study of blood T cell repertoires in COVID-19. Authors' processing steps: Estimation of nucleated cell counts relied on the amplification of reference gene primers. Using immunoSEQ multiplex PCR, the repertoire was profiled, and TCRdb retains in-frame clones only, with some absent. V and J calls and clone size are as listed in that table; D and trimming were resolved from the DNA. The sample lists about 370,000 clones, 89% occurring once. Seattle participants joined during active infection and were tracked over time. What was sequenced was peripheral blood. The receptor was isolated from a woman in her twenties or thirties with COVID-19, enrolled during active disease.

Here the CDR3 DNA reads TGTGCCAGCAGTGGGGACAGGGGGATACAAGAGACCCAGTACTTC. It translates to CASSGDRGIQETQYF. The V gene is TRBV2, the J gene TRBJ2-5, with TRBD1 matching over 11 bases. The CDR3 sequence is 15 residues long. Germline V gene data show CDR1 as SNHLY and CDR2 as FYNNEI. V was clipped by 4 bases and J by 2 bases; unmatched bases: 3.